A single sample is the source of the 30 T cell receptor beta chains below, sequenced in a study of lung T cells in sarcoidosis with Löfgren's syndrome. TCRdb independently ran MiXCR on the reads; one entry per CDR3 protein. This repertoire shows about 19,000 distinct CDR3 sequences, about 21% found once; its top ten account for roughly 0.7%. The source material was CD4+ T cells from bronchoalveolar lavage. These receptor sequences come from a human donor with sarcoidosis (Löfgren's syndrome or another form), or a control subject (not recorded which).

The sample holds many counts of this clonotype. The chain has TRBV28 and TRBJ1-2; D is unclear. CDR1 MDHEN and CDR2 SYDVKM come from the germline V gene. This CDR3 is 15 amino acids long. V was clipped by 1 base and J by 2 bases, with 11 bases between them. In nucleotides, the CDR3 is TGTGCCAGCAGTTTATATCTGGCCCCCAACTATGGCTACACCTTC. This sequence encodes CASSLYLAPNYGYTF.

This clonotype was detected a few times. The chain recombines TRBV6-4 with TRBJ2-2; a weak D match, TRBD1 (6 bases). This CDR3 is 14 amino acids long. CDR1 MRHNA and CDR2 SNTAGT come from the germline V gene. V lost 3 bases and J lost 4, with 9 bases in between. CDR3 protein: CASSEQDSTGELFF. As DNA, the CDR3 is TGTGCCAGCAGTGAGCAGGACAGCACCGGGGAGCTGTTTTTT.

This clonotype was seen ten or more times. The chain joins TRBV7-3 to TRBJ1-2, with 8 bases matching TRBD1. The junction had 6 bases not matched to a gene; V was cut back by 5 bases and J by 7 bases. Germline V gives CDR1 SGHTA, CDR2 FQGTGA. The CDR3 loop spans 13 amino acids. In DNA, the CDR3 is TGTGCCAGCAGCCCAGACAGGGGACCTGGCTACACCTTC. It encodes CASSPDRGPGYTF.

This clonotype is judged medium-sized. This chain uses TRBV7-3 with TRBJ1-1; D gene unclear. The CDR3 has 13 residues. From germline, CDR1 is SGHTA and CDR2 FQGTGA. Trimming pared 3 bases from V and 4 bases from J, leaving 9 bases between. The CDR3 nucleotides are TGTGCCAGCAGCTTGAGGGCTGGCACTGAAGCTTTCTTT. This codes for CASSLRAGTEAFF. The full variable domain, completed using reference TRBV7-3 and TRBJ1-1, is GAGVSQTPSNKVTEKGKYVELRCDPISGHTALYWYRQSLGQGPEFLIYFQGTGAADDSGLPNDRFFAVRPEGSVSTLKIQRTERGDSAVYLCASSLRAGTEAFFGQGTRLTVV.

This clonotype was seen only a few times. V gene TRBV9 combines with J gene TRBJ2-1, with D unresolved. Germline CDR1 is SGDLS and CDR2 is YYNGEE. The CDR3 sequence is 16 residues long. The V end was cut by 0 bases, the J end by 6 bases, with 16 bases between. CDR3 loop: CASSVAIASWANEQFF. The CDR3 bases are TGTGCCAGCAGCGTAGCTATAGCCTCCTGGGCCAATGAGCAGTTCTTC.

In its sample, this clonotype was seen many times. CDR3 DNA sequence: TGTGCCAGCAGGCGGACAGGGGGAGGGGAAGGGGCTGAGCAGTTCTTC. It encodes CASRRTGGGEGAEQFF. The chain links TRBV12-3 or TRBV12-4 to TRBJ2-1; 10 bases map to TRBD1. The CDR3 length is 16 residues. J was trimmed by 9 bases and V by 6 bases; bases with no gene match: 14.

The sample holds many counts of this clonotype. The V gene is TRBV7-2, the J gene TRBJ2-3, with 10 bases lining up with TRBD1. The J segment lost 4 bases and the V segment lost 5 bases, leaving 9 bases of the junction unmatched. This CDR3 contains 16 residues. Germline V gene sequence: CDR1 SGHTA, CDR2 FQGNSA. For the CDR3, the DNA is TGTGCCAGCAGCCCGGGACAGGGGTATTTCCCAGATACGCAGTATTTT. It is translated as CASSPGQGYFPDTQYF.

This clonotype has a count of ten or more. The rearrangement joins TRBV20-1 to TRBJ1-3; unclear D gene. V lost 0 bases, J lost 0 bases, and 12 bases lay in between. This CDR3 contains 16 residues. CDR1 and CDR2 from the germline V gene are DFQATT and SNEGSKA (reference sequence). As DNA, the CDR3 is TGCAGTGCTAGAGATTTAGCGGGCTTCTCTGGAAACACCATATATTTT. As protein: CSARDLAGFSGNTIYF.

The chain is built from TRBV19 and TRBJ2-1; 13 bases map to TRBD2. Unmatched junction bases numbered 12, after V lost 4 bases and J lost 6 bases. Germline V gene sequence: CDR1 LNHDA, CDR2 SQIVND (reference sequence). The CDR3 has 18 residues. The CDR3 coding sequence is TGTGCCAGTAGTAGACTAGCGGGAGGCCTCTGGAGGAGCAATGAGCAGTTCTTC. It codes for CASSRLAGGLWRSNEQFF.

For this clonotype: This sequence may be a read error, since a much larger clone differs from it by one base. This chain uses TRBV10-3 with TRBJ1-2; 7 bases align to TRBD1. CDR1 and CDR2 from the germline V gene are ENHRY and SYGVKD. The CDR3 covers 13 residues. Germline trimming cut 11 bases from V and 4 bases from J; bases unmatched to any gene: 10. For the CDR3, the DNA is TGTGCCTTCCGGGACAGCACCGTCTATGGCTACACCTTC. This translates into CAFRDSTVYGYTF.

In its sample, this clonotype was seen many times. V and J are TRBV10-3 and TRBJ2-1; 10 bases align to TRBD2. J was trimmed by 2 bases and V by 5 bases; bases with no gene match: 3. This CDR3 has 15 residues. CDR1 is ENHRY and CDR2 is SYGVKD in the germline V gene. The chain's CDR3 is CAISSTSGTYNEQFF. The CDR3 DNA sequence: TGTGCCATCAGTTCTACTAGCGGGACCTACAATGAGCAGTTCTTC.

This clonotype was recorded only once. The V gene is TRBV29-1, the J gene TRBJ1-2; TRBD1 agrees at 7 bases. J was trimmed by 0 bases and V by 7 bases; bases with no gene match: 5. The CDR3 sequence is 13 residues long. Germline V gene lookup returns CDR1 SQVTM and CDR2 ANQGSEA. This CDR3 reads CSAAGTANYGYTF. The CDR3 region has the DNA TGCAGCGCTGCCGGGACAGCTAACTATGGCTACACCTTC. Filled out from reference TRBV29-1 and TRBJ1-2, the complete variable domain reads SAVISQKPSRDICQRGTSLTIQCQVDSQVTMMFWYRQQPGQSLTLIATANQGSEATYESGFVIDKFPISRPNLTFSTLTVSNMSPEDSSIYLCSAAGTANYGYTFGSGTRLTVV.

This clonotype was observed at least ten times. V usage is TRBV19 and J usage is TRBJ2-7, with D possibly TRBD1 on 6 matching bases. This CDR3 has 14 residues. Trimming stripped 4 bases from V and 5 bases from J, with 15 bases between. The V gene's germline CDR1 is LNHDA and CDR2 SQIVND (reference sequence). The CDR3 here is CASSKGRQGNEQYF. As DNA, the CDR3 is TGTGCCAGTAGTAAAGGCCGCCAGGGGAACGAGCAGTACTTC.

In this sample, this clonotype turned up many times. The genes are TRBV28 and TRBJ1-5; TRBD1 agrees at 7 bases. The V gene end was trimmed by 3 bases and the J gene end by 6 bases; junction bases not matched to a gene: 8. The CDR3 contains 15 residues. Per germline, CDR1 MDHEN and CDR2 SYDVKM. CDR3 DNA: TGTGCCAGCAGTTTGATATCAGGGGGGGGTCAGCCCCAGCATTTT. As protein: CASSLISGGGQPQHF.

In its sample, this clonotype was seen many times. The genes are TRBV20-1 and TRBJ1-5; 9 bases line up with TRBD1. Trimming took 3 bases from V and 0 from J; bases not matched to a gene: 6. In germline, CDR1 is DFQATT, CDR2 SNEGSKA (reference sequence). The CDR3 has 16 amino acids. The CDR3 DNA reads TGCAGTGCTAGTCGACAGGGGGGTGGTAGCAATCAGCCCCAGCATTTT. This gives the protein CSASRQGGGSNQPQHF.

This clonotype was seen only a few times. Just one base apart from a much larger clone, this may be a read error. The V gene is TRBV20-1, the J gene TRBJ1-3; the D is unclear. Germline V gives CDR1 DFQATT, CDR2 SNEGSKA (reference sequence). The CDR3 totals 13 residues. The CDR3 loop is CSARTVAGNTMYF. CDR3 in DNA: TGCAGTGCTCGTACAGTGGCTGGAAACACCATGTATTTT.

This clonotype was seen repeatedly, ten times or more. CDR3 bases: TGTGCCAGCAGCGATAAAATGGGACACTGGCAGGATGGCTACACCTTC. Translation: CASSDKMGHWQDGYTF. The V gene is TRBV28, the J gene TRBJ1-2; possible D gene TRBD1, 6 bases. CDR3 length: 16 residues. The V gene lost 6 bases and the J gene lost 6 bases, with 23 bases spanning the gap. Looked up from germline, CDR1 is MDHEN and CDR2 is SYDVKM.

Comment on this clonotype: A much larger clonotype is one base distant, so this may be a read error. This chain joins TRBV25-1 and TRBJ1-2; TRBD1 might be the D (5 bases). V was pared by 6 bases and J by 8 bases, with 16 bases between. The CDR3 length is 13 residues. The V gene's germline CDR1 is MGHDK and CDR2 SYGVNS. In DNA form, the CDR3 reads TGTGCCAGCAGCAACGGCATTCACAGGGGCTACACCTTC. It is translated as CASSNGIHRGYTF.

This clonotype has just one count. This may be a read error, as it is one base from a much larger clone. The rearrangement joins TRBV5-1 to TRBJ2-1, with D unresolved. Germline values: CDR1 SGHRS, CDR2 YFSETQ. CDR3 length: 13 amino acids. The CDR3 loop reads CASSLEPGNEQSF. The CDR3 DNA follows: TGCGCCAGCAGCTTGGAACCGGGCAATGAGCAGTCCTTC.

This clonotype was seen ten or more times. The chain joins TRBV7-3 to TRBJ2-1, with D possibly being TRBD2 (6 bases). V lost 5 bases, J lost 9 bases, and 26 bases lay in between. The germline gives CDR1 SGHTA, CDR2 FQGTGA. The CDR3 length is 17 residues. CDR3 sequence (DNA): TGTGCCAGCAGCGGATTGAGTGGCGGGATAGGGTATACTGAGCAGTTCTTC. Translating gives CASSGLSGGIGYTEQFF.

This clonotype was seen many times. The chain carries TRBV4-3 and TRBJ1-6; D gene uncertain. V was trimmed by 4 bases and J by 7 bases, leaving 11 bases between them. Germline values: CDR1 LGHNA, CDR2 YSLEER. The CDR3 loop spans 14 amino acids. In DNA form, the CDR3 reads TGCGCCAGCAGCCGAGGACCCCTCAATTCACCCCTCCACTTT. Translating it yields CASSRGPLNSPLHF.

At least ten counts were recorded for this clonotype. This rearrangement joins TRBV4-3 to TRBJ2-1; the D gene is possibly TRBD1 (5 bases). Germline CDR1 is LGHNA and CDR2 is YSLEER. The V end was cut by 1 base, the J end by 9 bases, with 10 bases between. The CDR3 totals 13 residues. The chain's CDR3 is CASSQGLGREQFF. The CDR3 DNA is TGCGCCAGCAGCCAAGGCTTGGGGCGTGAGCAGTTCTTC.

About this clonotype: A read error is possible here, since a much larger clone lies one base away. The CDR3 is CASRDTISYNGQFF. In nucleotides, the CDR3 is TGTGCCAGCAGAGACACGATCTCCTACAATGGGCAGTTCTTC. The rearrangement links TRBV6-1 to TRBJ2-1; D is ambiguous. The CDR3 totals 14 residues. The germline gives CDR1 MNHNS, CDR2 SASEGT.

Here the CDR3 DNA reads TGTGCCAGCAGTTTGGGGATCCACGGGCAGTACTTC. This codes for CASSLGIHGQYF. This chain joins TRBV12-3 or TRBV12-4 and TRBJ2-7; no reliable D call. The CDR3 contains 12 residues. V lost 3 bases and J lost 9, with 12 bases in between.

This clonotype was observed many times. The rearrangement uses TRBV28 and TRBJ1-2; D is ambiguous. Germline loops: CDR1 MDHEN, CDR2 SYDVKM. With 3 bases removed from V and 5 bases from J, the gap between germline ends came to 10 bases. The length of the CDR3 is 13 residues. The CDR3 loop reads CASSLAGVYGYTF. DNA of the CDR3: TGTGCCAGCAGTTTGGCGGGAGTTTATGGCTACACCTTC.

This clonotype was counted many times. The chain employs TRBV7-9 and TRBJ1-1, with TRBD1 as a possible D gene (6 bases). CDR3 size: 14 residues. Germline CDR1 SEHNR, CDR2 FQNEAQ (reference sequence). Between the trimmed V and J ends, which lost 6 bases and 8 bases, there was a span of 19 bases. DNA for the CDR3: TGTGCCAGCAGGCCCCGTGGGGGCCAACTAGAAGCTTTCTTT. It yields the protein CASRPRGGQLEAFF.

In DNA, the CDR3 is TGTGCCAGCAGCCACGCCCTACTAACGGGAGGTGCAGGTACGCAGTATTTT. Amino acid sequence: CASSHALLTGGAGTQYF. The V and J genes are TRBV4-2 and TRBJ2-3, with TRBD2 matching over 7 bases. CDR1 and CDR2 from the germline V gene are LGHNA and YNFKEQ. This CDR3 spans 17 amino acids. V gave up 3 bases and J gave up 8 bases; unmatched junction bases: 17.

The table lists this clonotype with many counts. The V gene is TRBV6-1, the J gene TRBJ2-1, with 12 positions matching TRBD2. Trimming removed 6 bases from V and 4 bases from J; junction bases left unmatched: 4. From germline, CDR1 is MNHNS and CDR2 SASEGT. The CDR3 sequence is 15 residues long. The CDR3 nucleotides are TGTGCCAGCAGCCCCGGACTAGCGGGATACAATGAGCAGTTCTTC. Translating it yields CASSPGLAGYNEQFF.

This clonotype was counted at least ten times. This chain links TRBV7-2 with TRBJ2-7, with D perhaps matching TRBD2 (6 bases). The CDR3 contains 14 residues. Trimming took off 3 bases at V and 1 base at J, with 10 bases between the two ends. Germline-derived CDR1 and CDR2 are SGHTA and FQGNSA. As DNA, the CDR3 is TGTGCCAGCAGCTTTGGAGGGGCTTCCTACGAGCAGTACTTC. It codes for CASSFGGASYEQYF.

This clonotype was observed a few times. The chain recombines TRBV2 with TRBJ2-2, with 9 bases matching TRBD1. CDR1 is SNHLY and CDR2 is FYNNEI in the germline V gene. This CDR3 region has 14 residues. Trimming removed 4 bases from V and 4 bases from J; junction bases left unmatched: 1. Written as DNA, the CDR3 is TGTGCCAGCAGTGGGGGACAGGGCACCGGGGAGCTGTTTTTT. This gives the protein CASSGGQGTGELFF.